These T cell receptor beta chains were read from a single sample in a study of blood T cell repertoires in COVID-19. Profiling relied on immunoSEQ multiplex PCR, and the TCRdb table lists in-frame clones only, not all of them. This table holds 150,000 to 200,000 clones, 65% to 85% found once. The source material was peripheral blood. The source of these receptors is a woman aged 55-70 years with acute or convalescent COVID-19. The CDR3 runs from the conserved cysteine through the conserved F or W.

cdr3_length j_call v_call cdr3_aa
14 TRBJ1-1 TRBV6-2/TRBV6-3 CASSYPELNTEAFF
14 TRBJ1-6 TRBV19 CASRKGTDNSPLHF
13 TRBJ2-7 TRBV7-9 CASSNGGAGEQYF
17 TRBJ2-5 TRBV4-2 CASSVAGGQIIQETQYF
13 TRBJ1-4 TRBV18 CASSPGFNEKLFF
15 TRBJ1-1 TRBV5-4 CASSLSETPNTEAFF
16 TRBJ2-1 TRBV3-1/TRBV3-2 CASSQDGASGYNEQFF
16 TRBJ2-1 TRBV19 CASSMFAAGGYNEQFF
12 TRBJ1-4 TRBV5-4 CASSFSREKLFF
13 TRBJ2-7 TRBV7-9 CASSLDPRYEQYF
14 TRBJ2-7 TRBV5-1 CASSPSTLSYEQYF
15 TRBJ1-5 TRBV19 CASSKQGPTDQPQHF
14 TRBJ2-1 TRBV28 CASATSGGAAEQFF
14 TRBJ1-6 TRBV15 CATSEDRGNSPLHF
15 TRBJ1-4 TRBV11-2 CASSLRQGYNEKLFF
13 TRBJ1-2 TRBV10-2 CASSAQGSYGYTF
19 TRBJ1-5 TRBV4-3 CASSQTWTGGSSDNQPQHF
15 TRBJ2-2 TRBV9 CASSHGSRGPGELFF
14 TRBJ1-2 TRBV19 CASRGHRTNYGYTF
14 TRBJ2-5 TRBV3-1/TRBV3-2 CASSHLGAGETQYF
14 TRBJ2-7 TRBV10-3 CAISGPQGVWEQYF
14 TRBJ1-6 TRBV6-5 CASSYEGASSPLHF
15 TRBJ2-7 TRBV6-5 CASSFISKSSYEQYF
14 TRBJ1-5 TRBV6-5 CASGAGSGRDDQHF
15 TRBJ1-1 TRBV5-4 CASSRVDSRDTEAFF
13 TRBJ2-4 TRBV2 CASSENTENIQYF
14 TRBJ1-2 TRBV5-1 CASSQQDLNYGYTF
14 TRBJ1-5 TRBV19 CASSGTGGNQPQHF
14 TRBJ2-5 TRBV15 CATSRGGNQETQYF
13 TRBJ2-5 TRBV19 CASSRDRGETQYF
13 TRBJ2-7 TRBV12-3/TRBV12-4 CASSLKQVYEQYF
17 TRBJ1-6 TRBV6-1 CASSEVKTGANNSPLHF
14 TRBJ1-6 TRBV13 CASSFRGDNSPLHF
15 TRBJ2-5 TRBV19 CASTTTGGPRETQYF
19 TRBJ1-3 TRBV9 CASSSRDRGLTLSGNTIYF
11 TRBJ2-5 TRBV29-1 CSVEPVETQYF
15 TRBJ1-3 TRBV28 CASLPGTVSGNTIYF
15 TRBJ2-1 TRBV6-5 CASILTSGGYNEQFF
18 TRBJ2-5 TRBV4-2 CASSQGRGLGGFQETQYF
16 TRBJ2-3 TRBV6-1 CASSDRRTGLTDTQYF
13 TRBJ2-5 TRBV7-2 CASSSRSPGTQYF
15 TRBJ1-3 TRBV6-5 CASSSDGISGNTIYF
16 TRBJ1-1 TRBV11-2 CASSSLTGILNTEAFF
15 TRBJ1-2 TRBV5-1 CASSLEAGANYGYTF
13 TRBJ1-3 TRBV7-8 CASSLGTGNTIYF
13 TRBJ1-2 TRBV6-1 CASSEQGFYGYTF